The present T cell receptor (beta chain) was sequenced within a study of cytomegalovirus exposure and HLA in healthy donors. Study outcomes and limitations: Accurate prediction of most subjects' HLA-A and HLA-B alleles from TCR beta sequences was reported. In terms of immune exposure information, only CMV serostatus was available.

Notes on this clone: The antigen remains unidentified.

The CDR3 loop spans 12 amino acids. From germline, CDR1 is SGHDT and CDR2 YYEEEE. V was trimmed by 2 bases and J by 2 bases, leaving 5 bases between them. The PCR used 60 Vbeta and 13 Jbeta primers. Original data processing: A later analysis tallied about 80 million unique TCR beta chains, roughly 11 million of them shared. TCRdb keeps only in-frame clones here, not all; method: immunoSEQ multiplex PCR. V, J and clone size are those of that table, while D and trimming were read from the DNA. This sample carries about 160,000 clones, roughly 80% of them seen once, and the ten largest clones take roughly 4.2%.

The sequencing sample was made of PBMCs. This sequence originates from a man in his forties in good health and CMV-seronegative. The gene calls are TRBV5-6 and TRBJ2-7, with D unclear. CDR3 region: CASSFGTYEQYF. The CDR3 coding sequence is TGTGCCAGCAGCTTTGGCACCTACGAGCAGTACTTC.